This T cell receptor (beta chain) was documented in a study of cytomegalovirus exposure and HLA in healthy donors. Study-wide background: Assignment to the Caucasian-associated ancestry cluster applied to approximately 79% of the approximately 400 genotyped donors. Study-level findings and limits: Later analysis associated a missense DCLRE1C variant with TCR beta V- and J-gene trimming. In an earlier analysis, in some 500 donors, most V segments appeared productive either ~87% or ~30% of the time. A later analysis reportedly found that, within productive TCRs, an Asian-associated ancestry cluster had fewer N-insertions than the mean observed across the roughly 670 donors.

With 60 Vbeta and 13 Jbeta primers, the PCR was carried out. The table came from immunoSEQ multiplex PCR; TCRdb's copy has only in-frame clones and leaves some out. The sample holds around 100,000 clones; 82% are singletons and the top ten take 2% to 3%. As regards this clone: Antigen: not known.

The CDR3 has 18 amino acids. The trim removed 1 base at V and 3 bases at J, leaving 9 bases unmatched. Germline loops: CDR1 MGHRA, CDR2 YSYEKL. This clonotype was obtained from a woman between 18 and 29 years old in good health and CMV-seronegative. This chain connects TRBV4-1 to TRBJ2-1, with 10 nucleotides matching TRBD1. Sequenced input: PBMCs. CDR3 coding DNA: TGCGCCAGCAGCCAAGGTTATCCGTGGGACAGGGGCTACAATGAGCAGTTCTTC. Encoded protein: CASSQGYPWDRGYNEQFF.